Following are 15 T cell receptor beta chains from one sample sequenced in a study of CD8+CD57+ T cells in acquired aplastic anemia. Selection for sequencing was limited to patients who had shown CD8+CD57+ cell expansion by flow cytometry. Genomic DNA templated the TCR beta VDJ and CDR3 profiling. A single record per CDR3 protein comes from TCRdb applying MiXCR to the reads. The data hold a few hundred thousand distinct CDR3 sequences, with almost 50% observed a single time. What was sequenced was sorted CD4+, CD8+, or CD8+CD57+ T cells (not recorded which) from PBMCs. These receptors all stem from a human donor with aplastic anemia.

The V and J genes are TRBV2 and TRBJ1-4, with D maybe TRBD1 (5 bases). Germline V lookup: CDR1 SNHLY, CDR2 FYNNEI. The CDR3 extends over 14 amino acids. V was trimmed by 6 bases and J by 3 bases, leaving 11 bases between them. The CDR3 DNA reads as TGTGCCAGCAGCGAGGGGATGGCTAATGAAAAACTGTTTTTT. It is translated as CASSEGMANEKLFF.

This clonotype came up many times. The chain recombines TRBV20-1 with TRBJ2-3, with D uncertain. This CDR3 region has 11 residues. Germline V gene data show CDR1 as DFQATT and CDR2 as SNEGSKA (reference sequence). Deletions cut 3 bases from V and 5 bases from J, with 6 bases between. Here the CDR3 reads CSASTRDTQYF. In DNA form, the CDR3 reads TGCAGTGCTAGTACGAGAGATACGCAGTATTTT.

The chain recombines TRBV2 with TRBJ1-5; possibly TRBD1 for D (6 bases). Germline V gene sequence: CDR1 SNHLY, CDR2 FYNNEI. Trimming shortened V by 5 bases and J by 6 bases, and 17 bases separated the two germline ends. This CDR3 spans 15 amino acids. CDR3 protein: CASSPPGGAGQPQHF. The CDR3 DNA reads TGTGCCAGCAGTCCCCCCGGGGGCGCGGGTCAGCCCCAGCATTTT.

This rearrangement joins TRBV20-1 to TRBJ1-4, with a tentative D call TRBD1 (5 bases). CDR3 length: 17 residues. Germline V gives CDR1 DFQATT, CDR2 SNEGSKA (reference sequence). With 4 bases removed from V and 0 bases from J, the gap between germline ends came to 18 bases. The CDR3 DNA reads TGCAGTGCTAATCCTGGTGGGGCCGCCGCAACTAATGAAAAACTGTTTTTT. This gives the protein CSANPGGAAATNEKLFF.

This chain uses TRBV10-3 with TRBJ1-1; TRBD1 aligns across 9 bases. Germline lookup yields CDR1 ENHRY and CDR2 SYGVKD. The CDR3 contains 15 residues. Trimming cost V 6 bases and J 5 bases; bases outside gene matches: 10. The CDR3 is CAISAEQGAATEAFF. The CDR3 region has the DNA TGTGCCATCAGCGCAGAACAGGGGGCAGCGACTGAAGCTTTCTTT.

This clonotype was observed at least ten times. In nucleotides, the CDR3 is TGTGCCAGCAGCGTACTAGGGGGCGACTATGGCTACACCTTC. Amino acids: CASSVLGGDYGYTF. The chain links TRBV9 to TRBJ1-2, with TRBD1 matching 7 bases. The V segment lost 1 base and the J segment 3 bases; nucleotides outside the gene matches: 3. The CDR3 sequence is 14 residues long. CDR1 and CDR2 from the germline V gene are SGDLS and YYNGEE.

As regards this clonotype: A much larger clone differs by one base, so this may be a read error. The V gene is TRBV10-3, the J gene TRBJ2-3; possibly TRBD1 for D (6 bases). This CDR3 is built from 14 residues. V lost 5 bases, J lost 4 bases, and 13 bases lay in between. Germline V lookup: CDR1 ENHRY, CDR2 SYGVKD. CDR3 residues: CAISYSGAPDTQYF. The CDR3 DNA reads TGTGCCATCAGTTACTCAGGGGCCCCAGATACGCAGTATTTT.

This clonotype was seen ten or more times. The genes are TRBV7-9 and TRBJ2-2; 15 bases align to TRBD2. The CDR3 contains 16 residues. CDR1 is SEHNR, CDR2 FQNEAQ, per germline (reference sequence). J lost 6 bases, V lost 5 bases, and 4 bases had no gene match. Here the CDR3 DNA reads TGTGCCAGCAGCCGGACTAGCGGGGGGGTCTCCGGGGAGCTGTTTTTT. Residues: CASSRTSGGVSGELFF.

This clonotype occurred a few times. This chain uses TRBV3-1 with TRBJ2-5; no clear D. Germline CDR1 and CDR2: LGHDT and YNNKEL (reference sequence). The V and J ends lost 7 bases and 1 base respectively, with 13 bases between them. CDR3 length equals 14 residues. In nucleotides, the CDR3 is TGTGCCAGCACCTCGCGTGAGGTCCAAGAGACCCAGTACTTC. This codes for CASTSREVQETQYF.

The chain joins TRBV20-1 to TRBJ2-5; 7 bases fit TRBD2. The V gene's germline CDR1 is DFQATT and CDR2 SNEGSKA (reference sequence). After removal of 0 bases from V and 5 bases from J, the junction contained 12 bases not matched to a gene. CDR3 length equals 16 residues. The CDR3 region has the DNA TGCAGTGCTAGAGATCGGGGCGGGAGCTCCATGGAGACCCAGTACTTC. Translated, it gives CSARDRGGSSMETQYF.

This clonotype was seen at least ten times. This chain uses TRBV4-1 with TRBJ2-3, with TRBD1 identical over 7 bases. Germline V CDR1 and CDR2: MGHRA, YSYEKL. With V trimmed by 4 bases and J by 8 bases, 6 bases remained unmatched. CDR3 length equals 13 residues. The CDR3 here is CASSPAGGITQYF. Written as DNA, the CDR3 is TGCGCCAGCAGCCCGGCAGGGGGTATTACGCAGTATTTT.

Ten or more counts support this clonotype. The chain links TRBV5-1 to TRBJ1-6; D gene uncertain. The V gene lost 1 base and the J gene lost 10 bases, with 9 bases spanning the gap. This CDR3 contains 13 residues. The V gene's germline CDR1 is SGHRS and CDR2 YFSETQ. The CDR3 DNA sequence: TGCGCCAGCAGCTTGAAGGGAGACTCACCCCTCCACTTT. Protein sequence: CASSLKGDSPLHF.

On this clonotype: This may come from a read error, since a much larger clone is one base off. The chain has TRBV3-1 and TRBJ2-7; D not certain. This CDR3 is 11 amino acids long. Germline V CDR1 and CDR2: LGHDT, YNNKEL (reference sequence). V was pared by 2 bases and J by 3 bases, with 2 bases between. In DNA form, the CDR3 reads TGTGCCAGCAGCCAATACTACGAGCAGTACTTC. Its protein is CASSQYYEQYF.

In its sample, this clonotype was seen many times. The chain uses TRBV24-1 and TRBJ1-2; D gene uncertain. Germline V gene lookup returns CDR1 KGHDR and CDR2 SFDVKD. V lost 2 bases, J lost 9 bases, and 15 bases lay in between. The CDR3 consists of 14 residues. The CDR3 nucleotides are TGTGCCACCAGTGATTCCGACCAATTCGAGAGCTACACCTTC. As protein: CATSDSDQFESYTF.

The J gene is TRBJ2-5, the V gene TRBV20-1, with D possibly matching TRBD2 (5 bases). CDR3 length equals 16 residues. CDR1 is DFQATT, CDR2 SNEGSKA, per germline (reference sequence). Trimming removed 6 bases at V and 3 bases at J, with 23 bases between. The CDR3 coding sequence is TGCAGTGCGAAAACCCGAGGAGTACTAGGAGAAGAGACCCAGTACTTC. This codes for CSAKTRGVLGEETQYF.